The entry that follows covers one T cell receptor (beta chain) sequence. These data are taken from a study of blood T cell repertoires in COVID-19. For the study at large: The samples span acute and convalescent COVID-19 from the United States, Italy and Spain. Sources were T cells, B-cell-depleted T cells, or PBMCs; the material itself was cDNA or gDNA.

Germline CDR1 is MNHNY and CDR2 is SVGAGI (reference sequence). Trimming stripped 8 bases from V and 6 bases from J, with 23 bases between. The CDR3 is made up of 16 amino acids. Per the authors' pipeline: Counts of nucleated cells, estimated from reference gene primer amplification, were obtained. The data were produced by immunoSEQ multiplex PCR, yet TCRdb's version contains in-frame clones alone and is incomplete. That table gives V, J and clone size, and the DNA gave D and trimming. Here the sample spans about 260,000 clones, around four fifths being singletons. The specimen sequenced was peripheral blood. This TCR was sampled from a man aged 55-75 years with acute or convalescent COVID-19. V and J are TRBV6-6 and TRBJ2-1, with D perhaps TRBD1 (6 bases). In DNA, the CDR3 is TGTGCCAGCGGCACCCCGGGGACACTCCCGAGCAATGAGCAGTTCTTC. Translating gives CASGTPGTLPSNEQFF.